This T cell receptor beta chain was recorded in a study of blood T cell repertoires in COVID-19. Sequencing was performed with immunoSEQ multiplex PCR; in TCRdb, only in-frame clones are kept and a portion is missing. Of more than 150,000 clones listed, roughly 84% were seen once; the top ten hold around 10%. J lost 6 bases, V lost 4 bases, and 10 bases had no gene match. This CDR3 has 16 amino acids. CDR1 and CDR2 (germline): SGDLS, YYNGEE. The chain joins TRBV9 to TRBJ2-2; 9 bases map to TRBD2. Source material: peripheral blood. The clonotype originates from an elderly woman with acute or convalescent COVID-19. This CDR3 reads CASSSHGLAGSGELFF. As DNA, the CDR3 is TGTGCCAGCAGCTCACATGGGCTAGCGGGATCCGGGGAGCTGTTTTTT.